Listed below are T cell receptor beta chains from one sample, sequenced in a study of T cells in localized non-small cell lung cancer. Sequencing used immunoSEQ multiplex PCR; TCRdb keeps in-frame clones, though not all of them. The sample includes 25,000 to 35,000 clones, roughly 77% of them seen just once. Source: peripheral blood, taken before any cancer treatment. Source of these receptors: a male donor aged 60 or over with stage III squamous cell lung carcinoma. The CDR3 runs from the conserved cysteine through the conserved F or W. Each record gives: V gene, CDR3 protein.

V: TRBV2
CDR3: CASSEGGGYNEQFF

V: TRBV27
CDR3: CASSFGQWNTGELFF

V: TRBV7-3
CDR3: CASSTQGGGTGELFF

V: TRBV5-8
CDR3: CASSLGHHTEAFF

V: TRBV6-5
CDR3: CASSYQGRNYGYTF

V: TRBV21-1
CDR3: CASSNPGGTNEKLFF

V: TRBV9
CDR3: CASSAGTSGTNNEQFF

V: TRBV5-5
CDR3: CASSFETESSPLHF

V: TRBV5-6
CDR3: CASSLGTGRIDYTF

V: TRBV5-6
CDR3: CASSLPHTNEQFF

V: TRBV7-2
CDR3: CASSFGTSGRSDTQYF

V: TRBV18
CDR3: CASSPGQGGDYGYTF

V: TRBV5-4
CDR3: CASSFSLSNQETQYF

V: TRBV18
CDR3: CASSPDRANYGYTF

V: TRBV19
CDR3: CASSMGSSGNPYEQYF